This T cell receptor (beta chain) was retrieved from a study of blood T cell repertoires in COVID-19. The V end was cut by 11 bases, the J end by 2 bases, with 15 bases between. The length of the CDR3 is 13 residues. Germline V lookup: CDR1 SNHLY, CDR2 FYNNEI. The protocol was immunoSEQ multiplex PCR, while the TCRdb copy is restricted to in-frame clones and leaves out a portion. The sample carries 200,000 to 300,000 clones, about four fifths recorded once. Participants classified as exposed had met a COVID-19 case within 2 weeks before study entry. This clone was seen a handful of times. The sample comprised PBMCs or T cells enriched from blood (not recorded which). The rearrangement joins TRBV2 to TRBJ2-5, with D possibly TRBD1 on 5 matching bases. This receptor was obtained from a woman in her thirties or forties who had been exposed to COVID-19. In nucleotides, the CDR3 is TGTGCCGCAGAAAGAGCAGGGCAAGAGACCCAGTACTTC. Translating it yields CAAERAGQETQYF.